This T cell receptor (beta chain) was identified during a study of blood T cells in healthy people across ages. Overall study: Capturing about one barcoded beta molecule per two T cells was achieved by template switching.

Study conclusions and caveats: Diversity figures derived from one million T cells were judged to underestimate the true value. Compared with aged donors, long-lived donors showed fewer expanded clones, suggesting selection. There was no known CMV status for donors, so expanded clonotype changes were possibly confounded.

This clonotype was detected ten times or more. Its antigen is currently unknown. V was cut by 7 bases and J by 4 bases, with 21 bases left in between. The CDR3 length is 15 residues. Germline CDR1 is SQVTM and CDR2 is ANQGSEA. PCR was performed a second time for roughly 7 to 12 cycles using a sample-barcoded 5' primer and a J-beta primer mix. TCRdb itself ran the 5' RACE reads through MiXCR, one entry per CDR3 protein. The sample carries about 1 million distinct CDR3 sequences, under 45% recorded once. The specimen sequenced was blood. The rearrangement uses TRBV29-1 and TRBJ2-3; maybe TRBD1 (6 bases). The clonotype comes from a woman aged 60-75 years in good health. CDR3 DNA: TGCAGCGGCATCTCAACAGGGCCGAGCGCAGATACGCAGTATTTT. This sequence encodes CSGISTGPSADTQYF.